These 18 T cell receptor beta chains came from one sample sequenced in a study of T cells in tumors after PD-1 blockade. Method: immunoSEQ multiplex PCR; TCRdb's copy keeps in-frame clones and lacks some. The data contain roughly 48,000 clones, about 84% of them singletons. The source was PBMCs, collected before anti-PD-1 treatment. The receptors derive from a human donor with basal cell carcinoma.

The chain has TRBV5-1 and TRBJ2-3; 9 nucleotides match TRBD1. Germline trimming cut 1 base from V and 4 bases from J; bases unmatched to any gene: 7. Germline V gene lookup returns CDR1 SGHRS and CDR2 YFSETQ. The CDR3 spans 16 residues. The CDR3 DNA sequence: TGCGCCAGCAGCTTGCGTCGGACAGGGGAGCCAGATACGCAGTATTTT. Protein: CASSLRRTGEPDTQYF.

This clone was counted between two and nine times. This chain joins TRBV24-1 and TRBJ2-7; 7 bases map to TRBD2. With V trimmed by 10 bases and J by 1 base, 6 bases remained unmatched. Germline loops: CDR1 KGHDR, CDR2 SFDVKD. This CDR3 comprises 13 residues. As DNA, the CDR3 is TGTGCCACTCGGGGGGTTGATTCCTACGAGCAGTACTTC. Translation gives CATRGVDSYEQYF.

This chain joins TRBV7-2 and TRBJ1-6; 9 nucleotides line up with TRBD1. Unmatched junction bases numbered 1, after V lost 5 bases and J lost 2 bases. The germline CDR1 and CDR2 sequences are SGHTA and FQGNSA. The CDR3 is made up of 15 amino acids. The CDR3 protein is CASSGQGPYNSPLHF. In DNA, the CDR3 is TGTGCCAGCAGCGGACAGGGGCCCTATAATTCACCCCTCCACTTT.

This chain connects TRBV10-2 to TRBJ2-5, with D possibly TRBD2 on 7 matching bases. The CDR3 loop spans 13 amino acids. CDR1 and CDR2 (germline): WSHSY, SAAADI. The V gene lost 7 bases and the J gene lost 3 bases, with 12 bases spanning the gap. CDR3 coding DNA: TGCGCCAGCACGGGGGGCCGGGAAGAGACCCAGTACTTC. Its translation is CASTGGREETQYF.

V is TRBV4-1 and J is TRBJ2-1; D remains unclear. The CDR3 is made up of 17 amino acids. The V gene lost 0 bases and the J gene lost 4 bases, with 16 bases spanning the gap. Germline assignment: CDR1 MGHRA and CDR2 YSYEKL. The CDR3 protein is CASSQDPPPSVYNEQFF. DNA of the CDR3: TGCGCCAGCAGCCAAGATCCCCCCCCGTCAGTTTACAATGAGCAGTTCTTC.

The V and J genes are TRBV11-3 and TRBJ2-3; 13 positions agree with TRBD2. The CDR3 contains 16 residues. After removal of 4 bases from V and 6 bases from J, the junction contained 7 bases not matched to a gene. CDR1 and CDR2 (germline): SGHNT, YENEEA. The CDR3 sequence is CASSSSTSGGSDTQYF. The CDR3, as DNA: TGTGCCAGCAGCTCCTCGACTAGCGGGGGGTCGGATACGCAGTATTTT.

This chain uses TRBV6-4 with TRBJ1-2; 8 bases line up with TRBD1. The CDR3 extends over 15 amino acids. Trimming cost V 6 bases and J 7 bases; bases outside gene matches: 13. Germline values: CDR1 MRHNA, CDR2 SNTAGT. CDR3 bases: TGTGCCAGCAGCCCCGGACAGGGTTCGGGAGCTGGCTACACCTTC. It yields the protein CASSPGQGSGAGYTF.

This sequence joins TRBV3-1 (or the pseudogene TRBV3-2) and TRBJ2-7; no definite D call. This CDR3 has 15 residues. CDR1 LGHDT and CDR2 YNNKEL come from the germline V gene (reference sequence). The germline V and J ends were trimmed by 1 base and 4 bases, with 14 bases remaining between them. CDR3 protein: CASSQALGAGYEQYF. The CDR3 nucleotides read TGTGCCAGCAGCCAAGCCCTCGGTGCCGGATACGAGCAGTACTTC.

Only one count was recorded for this clone. The chain joins TRBV5-1 to TRBJ1-1, with 9 bases matching TRBD1. This CDR3 has 17 residues. Germline CDR1 SGHRS, CDR2 YFSETQ. V trimming: 3 bases; J trimming: 5 bases; junction bases outside the gene matches: 14. CDR3 sequence: CASSSYLLQGARTEAFF. In nucleotides, the CDR3 is TGCGCCAGCAGCTCTTACCTCCTACAGGGGGCGCGAACTGAAGCTTTCTTT.

Remarks on this clone: A read error is possible here, since a much larger clone lies one base away. V and J are TRBV15 and TRBJ1-2; D ambiguous. The CDR3 loop spans 15 amino acids. Germline V CDR1 and CDR2: LNHNV, YYDKDF (reference sequence). The DNA for the CDR3 is TGTGCCACCAACAGAGATAGAGCCCCCGGTGGTGGCTACACCTTC. Its protein product is CATNRDRAPGGGYTF.

This clone occurred once. The chain combines TRBV10-2 with TRBJ2-1; TRBD1 or TRBD2 may be the D gene (5 bases each). The CDR3 is made up of 16 amino acids. Germline assignment: CDR1 WSHSY and CDR2 SAAADI. The ends were cut back, 0 bases at V and 7 bases at J, with 16 bases in the middle. The CDR3 region has the DNA TGCGCCAGCAGTGAGTCGGGGACCCTATCAAAGAATGAGCAGTTCTTC. This sequence encodes CASSESGTLSKNEQFF.

This clone appeared a single time. The rearrangement links TRBV9 to TRBJ2-2; tentatively, D is TRBD2 (6 bases). V was clipped by 0 bases and J by 5 bases, with 11 bases between them. Per germline, CDR1 SGDLS and CDR2 YYNGEE. The CDR3 covers 15 residues. The chain's CDR3 is CASSVGVAVTGELFF. CDR3 bases: TGTGCCAGCAGCGTAGGGGTAGCGGTGACCGGGGAGCTGTTTTTT.

The rearrangement links TRBV28 to TRBJ1-5, with D possibly being TRBD1 (5 bases). Germline lookup yields CDR1 MDHEN and CDR2 SYDVKM. V was shortened by 6 bases and J by 6 bases, with 18 bases between the two germline ends. The CDR3 consists of 15 residues. CDR3 sequence reads: CASRWDRREGQPQHF. The CDR3 DNA reads as TGTGCCAGCAGGTGGGACCGGAGGGAGGGTCAGCCCCAGCATTTT.

The chain uses TRBV5-4 and TRBJ2-1, with D perhaps TRBD2 (5 bases). CDR3 size: 13 residues. Germline V CDR1 and CDR2: SGHNT, YYREEE (reference sequence). V lost 3 bases to trimming and J lost 10 bases, with 14 bases between them. In nucleotides, the CDR3 is TGTGCCAGCAGCTCCGGGATTCGGTTAGAGCAGTTCTTC. This sequence encodes CASSSGIRLEQFF.

This rearrangement joins TRBV5-1 to TRBJ2-5; 8 nucleotides line up with TRBD2. The CDR3 contains 15 residues. The germline V gene has CDR1 SGHRS and CDR2 YFSETQ. V dropped 4 bases and J dropped 5; count of bases not matched to a gene: 10. In DNA form, the CDR3 reads TGCGCCAGCAGCCTCGGCCGGGAGGGGAGGGAGACCCAGTACTTC. It is translated as CASSLGREGRETQYF.

This chain joins TRBV7-9 and TRBJ1-1; TRBD1 might be the D (5 bases). V was trimmed by 7 bases and J by 4 bases, leaving 10 bases between them. The CDR3 runs to 12 residues. Germline assignment: CDR1 SEHNR and CDR2 FQNEAQ (reference sequence). CDR3 residues: CASNLGGTEAFF. CDR3 nucleotide sequence: TGTGCCAGCAACCTGGGGGGCACTGAAGCTTTCTTT.

The genes are TRBV25-1 and TRBJ2-7; the D gene is possibly TRBD2 (7 bases). The CDR3 runs 18 residues. Trimming shortened V by 5 bases and J by 0 bases, and 23 bases separated the two germline ends. Per germline, CDR1 MGHDK and CDR2 SYGVNS. CDR3: CASSPVWEGGTSSYEQYF. CDR3 DNA: TGTGCCAGCAGTCCCGTCTGGGAGGGGGGGACGAGCTCCTACGAGCAGTACTTC.

The rearrangement links TRBV5-1 to TRBJ2-1, with a possible D match to TRBD2 (6 bases). This CDR3 comprises 14 residues. Germline CDR1 reads SGHRS; CDR2 reads YFSETQ. V was cut by 0 bases and J by 6 bases, with 10 bases left in between. The CDR3, as DNA: TGCGCCAGCAGCTTGGGGACCGGGGGCAATGAGCAGTTCTTC. Protein: CASSLGTGGNEQFF.